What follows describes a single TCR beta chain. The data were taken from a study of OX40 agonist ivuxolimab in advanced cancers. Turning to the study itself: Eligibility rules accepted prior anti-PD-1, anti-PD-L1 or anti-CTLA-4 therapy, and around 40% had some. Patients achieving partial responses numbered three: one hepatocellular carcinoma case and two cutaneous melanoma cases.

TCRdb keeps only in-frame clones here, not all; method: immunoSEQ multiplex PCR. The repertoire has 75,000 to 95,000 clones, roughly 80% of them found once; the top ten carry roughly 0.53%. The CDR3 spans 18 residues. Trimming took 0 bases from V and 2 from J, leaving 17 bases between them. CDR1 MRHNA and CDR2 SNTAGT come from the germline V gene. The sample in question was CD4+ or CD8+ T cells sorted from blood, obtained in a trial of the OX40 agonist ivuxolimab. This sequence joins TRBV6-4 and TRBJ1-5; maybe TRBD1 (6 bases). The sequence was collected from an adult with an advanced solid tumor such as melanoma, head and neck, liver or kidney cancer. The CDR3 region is CASSDSTKRAGGNQPQHF. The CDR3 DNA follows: TGTGCCAGCAGTGACTCAACCAAACGGGCAGGGGGCAATCAGCCCCAGCATTTT.